Listed below are T cell receptor beta chains from one sample, sequenced in a study of T cell changes during pregnancy in multiple sclerosis. TCRdb's copy holds only in-frame clones and misses some; the assay was immunoSEQ multiplex PCR. The data hold about 81,000 clones, with just over 90% observed a single time. This sample comprised peripheral blood, obtained in the third trimester of pregnancy. The receptors shown here come from a female donor in good health, enrolled as a control in a pregnancy study. Both conserved end residues are part of each CDR3. A D gene is named only where the DNA matches it firmly. Expanded clones are given a class, and other clones once, few, many or no size at all.

j_gene	d_gene	abundance	v_gene	CDR3nt	CDR3aa
TRBJ1-5	NA	NA	TRBV10-3	TGTGCCATCAGTGAGTCTCTGAAGAGCTCACAGCCCCAGCATTTT	CAISESLKSSQPQHF
TRBJ2-7	NA	NA	TRBV6-5	TGTGCCAGCAGTACAGGGAGCTACACCAACGAGCAGTACTTC	CASSTGSYTNEQYF
TRBJ1-4	TRBD1	few	TRBV6-5	TGTGCCAGCAGTATACTAGGGACAGGGGGTGAAAAACTGTTTTTT	CASSILGTGGEKLFF
TRBJ2-1	NA	NA	TRBV28	TGTGCCAGCAGGGAGTCTGGGACACGTAACATTAATGAGCAGTTCTTC	CASRESGTRNINEQFF
TRBJ2-5	NA	NA	TRBV28	TGTGCCAGCAGTTCCCCCGGAGAGACCCAGTACTTC	CASSSPGETQYF
TRBJ2-2	TRBD2	once	TRBV5-4	TGTGCCAGCAGTGGGACTAGCGGGAGGTTGGACGGGGAGCTGTTTTTT	CASSGTSGRLDGELFF
TRBJ2-1	TRBD2	NA	TRBV7-2	TGTGCCAGCAGCCCGGGACTAGCGGAGTACAATGAGCAGTTCTTC	CASSPGLAEYNEQFF
TRBJ2-2	TRBD2	NA	TRBV19	TGTGCCAGTAGTCCGAGCGGGGCGAACACCGGGGAGCTGTTTTTT	CASSPSGANTGELFF
TRBJ2-1	NA	NA	TRBV27	TGTGCCAGCAGTTTTATCGGCTACAATGAGCAGTTCTTC	CASSFIGYNEQFF
TRBJ1-1	NA	once	TRBV14	TGTGCCAGCAGCCAACAGGATTCAGGAACTGAAGCTTTCTTT	CASSQQDSGTEAFF
TRBJ1-1	TRBD1	NA	TRBV27	TGTGCCAGCAGTAGCCTGACAGGGATTAACACTGAAGCTTTCTTT	CASSSLTGINTEAFF
TRBJ2-1	TRBD1	NA	TRBV7-2	TGTGCCAGCAGCTTCCTCTCCGGGACAGGGGTGCGGGAGCAGTTCTTC	CASSFLSGTGVREQFF
TRBJ1-5	TRBD1	NA	TRBV7-8	TGTGCCAGCAGCCTTAGGGGGACAGGGGGCGTCAGTCAGCCCCAGCATTTT	CASSLRGTGGVSQPQHF
TRBJ2-1	TRBD2	NA	TRBV4-2	TGTGCCAGCAGCCAAAGACTAGCGGAGGAGAATGAGCAGTTCTTC	CASSQRLAEENEQFF
TRBJ1-3	TRBD1	NA	TRBV28	TGTGCCAGCAGGGACAGGAGGGCCAGGTCAAACACCATATATTTT	CASRDRRARSNTIYF
TRBJ2-7	TRBD1	NA	TRBV11-2	TGTGCCAGCAGCAAGACAGGGTACTCCTACGAGCAGTACTTC	CASSKTGYSYEQYF
TRBJ2-3	TRBD1	NA	TRBV5-1	TGCGCCAGCAGCTCGGGACAGGGAACAGATACGCAGTATTTT	CASSSGQGTDTQYF
TRBJ1-5	NA	NA	TRBV27	TGTGCCAGCACCATCCTACAGGGAGGGGTCCAGCCCCAGCATTTT	CASTILQGGVQPQHF
TRBJ2-5	TRBD1	NA	TRBV5-6	TGTGCCAGCAGCCTCAGGGGGCTGGGAGAGACCCAGTACTTC	CASSLRGLGETQYF
TRBJ2-6	NA	NA	TRBV5-1	TGCGCCAGCAGCTTGGCCGGGAGCTCTGGGGCCAACGTCCTGACTTTC	CASSLAGSSGANVLTF
TRBJ2-1	TRBD2	NA	TRBV6-1	TGTGCCAGCAGTGCGGCGGGAGGGCATTTCAATGAGCAGTTCTTC	CASSAAGGHFNEQFF
TRBJ2-7	NA	NA	TRBV9	TGTGCCAGCAGCGTAGGAGGAGACGAGCAGTACTTC	CASSVGGDEQYF
TRBJ1-5	TRBD1	NA	TRBV28	TGTGCCAGCAGTTTAATGACGGACAGGGAGGATCAGCCCCAGCATTTT	CASSLMTDREDQPQHF
TRBJ2-1	TRBD2	NA	TRBV18	TGTGCCAGCTCACTGACTAGCGGGGGCTCCAATGAGCAGTTCTTC	CASSLTSGGSNEQFF
TRBJ2-3	NA	NA	TRBV11-3	TGTGCCAGCAGCTTAGCTTATCTAGATACGCAGTATTTT	CASSLAYLDTQYF
TRBJ2-2	NA	few	TRBV2	TGTGCCAGCAGTGGGGAGGGGGAGCTGTTTTTT	CASSGEGELFF
TRBJ2-1	NA	NA	TRBV4-1	TGCGCCAGCAGCACCGGGACTCAGTACAATGAGCAGTTCTTC	CASSTGTQYNEQFF
TRBJ1-1	NA	NA	TRBV4-2	TGTGCCAGCAGCCCCCGGCAGGATACTGAAGCTTTCTTT	CASSPRQDTEAFF
TRBJ1-5	NA	NA	TRBV28	TGTGCCAGCCGAGATCCAGGGGGCAATCAGCCCCAGCATTTT	CASRDPGGNQPQHF
TRBJ1-5	NA	NA	TRBV7-9	TGTGCCAGCAGCTTAGGTGACATCTATAATCAGCCCCAGCATTTT	CASSLGDIYNQPQHF
TRBJ2-1	TRBD2	NA	TRBV7-2	TGTGCCAGCAGCTTAGCCCCGGGACTAGCGGGCTACAATGAGCAGTTCTTC	CASSLAPGLAGYNEQFF
TRBJ2-3	NA	NA	TRBV11-3	TGTGCCAGCAGCTTACCCCGCGACCCCGAGGGCGGACGGCAGTATTTT	CASSLPRDPEGGRQYF
TRBJ1-1	NA	NA	TRBV6-5	TGTGCCAGCAGTACCGACAGGAACACTGAAGCTTTCTTT	CASSTDRNTEAFF
TRBJ2-5	TRBD2	NA	TRBV7-2	TGTGCCAGCAGACAACTAGCGGGATCAGAGACCCAGTACTTC	CASRQLAGSETQYF
TRBJ2-1	TRBD2	NA	TRBV5-1	TGCGCCAGCAGCCCACCGGGACTAGGTAGTAATGAGCAGTTCTTC	CASSPPGLGSNEQFF
TRBJ2-7	NA	once	TRBV6-1	TGTGCCAGCAACACGAGGTCCTACGAGCAGTACTTC	CASNTRSYEQYF
TRBJ2-2	NA	NA	TRBV5-4	TGTGCCAGCAGCCGGGACAAACACACCGGGGAGCTGTTTTTT	CASSRDKHTGELFF
TRBJ2-5	NA	NA	TRBV15	TGTGCCACCAGCGAGGAAGAGACCCAGTACTTC	CATSEEETQYF
TRBJ1-1	NA	NA	TRBV6-5	TGTGCCAGCAGTTACTCCCCTTGGGAGGTGGACACTGAAGCTTTCTTT	CASSYSPWEVDTEAFF
TRBJ1-1	TRBD1	NA	TRBV6-5	TGTGCCAGCAGGTCCCAGGGGGTAAGCACTGAAGCTTTCTTT	CASRSQGVSTEAFF
TRBJ2-2	TRBD1	NA	TRBV5-1	TGCGCCAGCAGCTTGTTCGGGACAGGGGGCACCGGGGAGCTGTTTTTT	CASSLFGTGGTGELFF
TRBJ1-5	NA	NA	TRBV4-2	TGTGCCAGCGGCCGAGGGGGGGACGGCAATCAGCCCCAGCATTTT	CASGRGGDGNQPQHF
TRBJ2-1	TRBD2	NA	TRBV6-1	TGTGCCAGCAGTGAAGCACTAGCGGGAGGAACCAAACACAACAATGAGCAGTTCTTC	CASSEALAGGTKHNNEQFF
TRBJ1-2	TRBD1	NA	TRBV5-4	TGTGCCAGCAGCTCCCAGGGGGACAACACTAACTATGGCTACACCTTC	CASSSQGDNTNYGYTF
TRBJ2-2	NA	once	TRBV28	TGTGCCAGCAGTTTAGTTCTCGGGACCGGGGAGCTGTTTTTT	CASSLVLGTGELFF
TRBJ2-1	NA	NA	TRBV7-2	TGTGCCAGCAGCTTAGTGGGGGGTTGGGTGGTGGGTGAGCAGTTCTTC	CASSLVGGWVVGEQFF
TRBJ2-7	NA	NA	TRBV27	TGTGCCAGCAGTTTATTTCGGGGCTACGAGCAGTACTTC	CASSLFRGYEQYF
TRBJ2-3	TRBD1	NA	TRBV9	TGTGCCAGCAGCGTTTTATCGAACAGGGGCGCAGATACGCAGTATTTT	CASSVLSNRGADTQYF
TRBJ2-7	NA	NA	TRBV30	TGTGCCTGGAGTGTAGAGAGGGTCAGCGAGCAGTACTTC	CAWSVERVSEQYF